These 4 T cell receptor beta chains share one sample of origin, sequenced in a study of regulatory T cells in long-lasting Graves disease (dated by TCRdb to the early 2020s). The time point label of this sample denotes: persistent/refractory GD, antithyroid drugs over 5 years with positive TRAb. RNA was extracted from PBMCs in TRIzol for both TCR sequencing and RNA sequencing. Library prep was done by multiplex PCR. The instrument given in TCRdb is Illumina HiSeq 4000. CDR3 regions were amplified by Arm-PCR with iRepertoire HTBI primers to construct TCR beta libraries. Using fastp at Q25 and MiXCR, TCRdb reprocessed the public reads and kept productive beta chains. For every CDR3 protein sequence, its rows merge into one entry that carries the most common genes and DNA. The sample records a few hundred thousand distinct CDR3 sequences, 20% to 25% of which are singletons. Clones ranked in the top ten supply under 15% of the sample.

The sequencing used peripheral blood mononuclear cells (PBMCs), collected when the disease was refractory, from a patient treated with antithyroid drugs. The receptor set was obtained from a female donor with Graves disease.

For the CDR3, the DNA is TGCGCCAGCAGCCAAGATGGGACAGAAAGCTCCTATAATTCACCCCTCCACTTT. This sequence encodes CASSQDGTESSYNSPLHF. The chain carries TRBV4-3 and TRBJ1-6; 7 positions agree with TRBD1. Germline V gene lookup returns CDR1 LGHNA and CDR2 YSLEER. The CDR3 is 18 amino acids. Trimming took 0 bases from V and 0 from J; bases not matched to a gene: 5.

This clonotype has a handful of counts. CDR3 sequence (DNA): TGTGCCAGCTCACCACCTATGACAGGGGTTCGTACTGAAGCTTTCTTT. This gives the protein CASSPPMTGVRTEAFF. J is TRBJ1-1 and V is TRBV18; 8 bases map to TRBD1. The trim removed 0 bases at V and 5 bases at J, leaving 8 bases unmatched. Germline V gene lookup returns CDR1 KGHSH and CDR2 LQKENI. The CDR3 sequence is 16 residues long.

The V call is TRBV7-9, the J call TRBJ1-3; D is possibly TRBD1 (5 bases). The CDR3 has 16 residues. V dropped 3 bases and J dropped 0 bases, with 12 bases sitting between them. CDR1 SEHNR and CDR2 FQNEAQ come from the germline V gene (reference sequence). CDR3 sequence (DNA): TGTGCCAGCAGCTTTCAGACAGAGTTCTCTGGAAACACCATATATTTT. This encodes CASSFQTEFSGNTIYF.

Many counts were recorded for this clonotype. The chain recombines TRBV4-1 with TRBJ2-5, with 8 bases that match TRBD1. V gave up 3 bases and J gave up 2 bases; unmatched junction bases: 5. The germline V gene encodes CDR1 MGHRA and CDR2 YSYEKL. The CDR3 spans 15 residues. The CDR3 DNA sequence: TGCGCCAGCAGCCAGGTCAGGACAGGGCAAGAGACCCAGTACTTC. As protein: CASSQVRTGQETQYF.